Here is one TCR beta chain with its context. This sample was taken from a study of T-cell memory formation after mild COVID-19. The trim removed 3 bases at V and 9 bases at J, leaving 19 bases unmatched. Germline CDR1 DFQATT, CDR2 SNEGSKA (reference sequence). CDR3 length: 17 amino acids. TCRdb used MiXCR to reprocess the 5' RACE reads, holding one entry per CDR3 protein. The sample lists some 200,000 distinct CDR3 sequences; about 22% were seen once. The chain is built from TRBV20-1 and TRBJ2-1; 8 bases map to TRBD2. This clonotype was sampled from an adult woman who had mild COVID-19 (a few samples of this study predate the infection). Cell type and time point are not known. Source material: PBMCs or a T cell subset sorted from them (not recorded which). The CDR3 DNA follows: TGCAGTGCTAGCCGACCGAGCGAGCGGGAGTGGGGAGGTGAGCAGTTCTTC. Translating it yields CSASRPSEREWGGEQFF.